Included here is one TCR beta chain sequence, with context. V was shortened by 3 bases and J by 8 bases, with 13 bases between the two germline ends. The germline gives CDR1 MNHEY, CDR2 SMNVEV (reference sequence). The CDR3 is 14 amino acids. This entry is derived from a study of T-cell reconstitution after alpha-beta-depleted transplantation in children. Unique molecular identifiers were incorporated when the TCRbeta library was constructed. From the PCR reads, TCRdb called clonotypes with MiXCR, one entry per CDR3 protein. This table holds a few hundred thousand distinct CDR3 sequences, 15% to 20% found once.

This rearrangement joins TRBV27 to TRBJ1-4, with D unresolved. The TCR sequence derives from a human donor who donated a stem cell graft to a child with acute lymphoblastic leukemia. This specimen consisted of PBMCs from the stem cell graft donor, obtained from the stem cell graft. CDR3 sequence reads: CASSFGQAGEKLFF. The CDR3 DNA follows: TGTGCCAGCAGTTTCGGTCAGGCGGGCGAAAAACTGTTTTTT.